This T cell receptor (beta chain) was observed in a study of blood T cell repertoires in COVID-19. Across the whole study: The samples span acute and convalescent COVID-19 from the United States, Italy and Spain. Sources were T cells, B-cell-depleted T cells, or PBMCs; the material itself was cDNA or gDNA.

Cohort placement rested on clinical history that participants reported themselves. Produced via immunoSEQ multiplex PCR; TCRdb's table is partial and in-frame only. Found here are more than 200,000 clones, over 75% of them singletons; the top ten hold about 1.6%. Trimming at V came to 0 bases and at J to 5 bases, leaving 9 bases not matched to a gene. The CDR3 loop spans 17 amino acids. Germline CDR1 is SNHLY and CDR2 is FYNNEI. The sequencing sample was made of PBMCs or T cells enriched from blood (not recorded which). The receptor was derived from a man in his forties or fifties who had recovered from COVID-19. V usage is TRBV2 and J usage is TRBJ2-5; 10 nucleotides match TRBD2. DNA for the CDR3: TGTGCCAGCAGTGAAGCGGGGGCTAGCGGGGGCCCGGAGACCCAGTACTTC. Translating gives CASSEAGASGGPETQYF.